Presented here are 17 T cell receptor beta chains from one specimen sequenced in a study of tumor and adjacent non-tumor tissue in lung cancer. The library came from three nested PCR rounds adapted from ARM-PCR protocols. Each CDR3 protein is one row after TCRdb ran MiXCR on the multiplex PCR reads. The data hold 52,000 or so distinct CDR3 sequences, with 60% to 80% observed a single time. The template was RNA from unsorted bulk tissue. More than 3 cm separated this lung sample from the edge of the tumor. Sequenced sample: distant non-tumor lung tissue. These receptors were obtained from a woman aged 60-75 years with non-small cell lung cancer.

The chain combines TRBV6-6 with TRBJ2-3; no reliable D call. CDR1 and CDR2 (germline): MNHNY, SVGAGI (reference sequence). The CDR3 sequence is 14 residues long. V was cut by 7 bases and J by 0 bases, with 11 bases left in between. CDR3 nucleotide sequence: TGTGCCAGCATTTTGCGCGGAAGCACAGATACGCAGTATTTT. Its protein is CASILRGSTDTQYF.

The sample holds one count of this clonotype. The junction and the germline gene differ at one end; a read error may be behind it. The chain uses TRBV4-3 and TRBJ1-3; TRBD1 matches 9 bases. The CDR3 totals 17 residues. Germline V gene sequence: CDR1 LGHNA, CDR2 YSLEER. The DNA for the CDR3 is TGTGCCAGCAGCCAGACCGTACAGGGGGCGTTGGGAAACACCATGTATTTT. This codes for CASSQTVQGALGNTMYF.

Concerning this clonotype itself: The junction shows a germline mismatch at one end, possibly a read error. For the CDR3, the DNA is TGTGCCAGCAGCCGGGGGGCCCGAAGCGGGGAGCTGTTTTTT. This encodes CASSRGARSGELFF. The chain employs TRBV4-3 and TRBJ2-2, with D tentatively TRBD2 (7 bases). This CDR3 is 14 amino acids long. Germline V CDR1 and CDR2: LGHNA, YSLEER.

With respect to this clonotype: The conserved phenylalanine or tryptophan normally closing the CDR3 is absent here, so this likely arose from a read error. The chain couples TRBV4-3 to TRBJ1-6; TRBD1 is a possible D gene (6 bases). There are 15 residues in the CDR3. Germline V gene lookup returns CDR1 LGHNA and CDR2 YSLEER. CDR3 region: CASSQRKGENSPLHS. CDR3 nucleotides: TGCGCCAGTAGCCAGCGAAAGGGGGAGAATTCACCCCTCCACTCT.

Note on this clonotype: Since no conserved phenylalanine or tryptophan closes the CDR3, a read error is the likely cause. The chain couples TRBV4-3 to TRBJ2-1; D perhaps matches TRBD2 (6 bases). The CDR3 consists of 19 residues. The germline V gene encodes CDR1 LGHNA and CDR2 YSLEER. V dropped 2 bases and J dropped 4 bases, with 24 bases sitting between them. This CDR3 is CASSQRTGTSDSSYNEQFL. Here the CDR3 DNA reads TGCGCCAGCAGCCAACGTACCGGGACTTCTGATAGCTCATACAATGAGCAGTTCCTC.

The chain combines TRBV28 with TRBJ2-3, with 8 bases that match TRBD2. V was clipped by 4 bases and J by 5 bases; unmatched bases: 11. This CDR3 has 16 residues. CDR1 and CDR2 (germline): MDHEN, SYDVKM. The CDR3 DNA follows: TGTGCCAGCAGTTCGGCGGGGGGCAGGCACAGAGATACGCAGTATTTT. It is translated as CASSSAGGRHRDTQYF.

Worth noting for this clonotype: This likely comes from a read error, as the CDR3 has no conserved phenylalanine or tryptophan at its end. The chain links TRBV11-3 to TRBJ2-1; TRBD1 is a possible D gene (6 bases). CDR1 and CDR2 (germline): SGHNT, YENEEA. CDR3 length: 13 amino acids. The chain's CDR3 is CSSRSGQYNEQFL. The CDR3 nucleotides are TGTTCCAGCAGATCCGGACAGTATAATGAGCAGTTCTTA.

The chain employs TRBV4-3 and TRBJ1-1; TRBD1 matches 8 bases. The CDR3 loop spans 16 amino acids. V dropped 11 bases and J dropped 7; count of bases not matched to a gene: 21. Germline lookup yields CDR1 LGHNA and CDR2 YSLEER. The CDR3 nucleotides are TGCGCCGGCAATCCACGAAGGACAGGGTATGGCATTGAAGCTTTCTTT. Protein: CAGNPRRTGYGIEAFF.

By share, this clonotype ranks as medium-sized (0.01 to 0.1%). V gene TRBV7-9 combines with J gene TRBJ1-4; no clear D. CDR3 length: 14 amino acids. Trimming cost V 5 bases and J 3 bases, with 10 bases left between them. Germline CDR1 and CDR2: SEHNR and FQNEAQ (reference sequence). The CDR3 sequence: CASSRGRANEKLFF. Here the CDR3 DNA reads TGTGCCAGCAGCCGCGGACGGGCTAATGAAAAACTGTTTTTT.

In the case of this clonotype: The germline gene is not matched at one end of the junction; a read error may be the cause. This chain links TRBV29-1 with TRBJ2-2; 7 bases agree with TRBD1. Germline V gene lookup returns CDR1 SQVTM and CDR2 ANQGSEA. CDR3 length: 14 residues. This CDR3 is CSARGGQGTGELFF. CDR3 DNA sequence: TGCAGCGCCCGAGGGGGCCAGGGGACCGGGGAGTTGTTTTTT.

Worth noting for this clonotype: Sequence at one end of the junction differs from germline and may be a read error. The genes are TRBV6-5 and TRBJ2-5; 7 bases are shared with TRBD2. CDR3 length equals 14 residues. Germline V gene sequence: CDR1 MNHEY, CDR2 SVGAGI. CDR3 sequence reads: CASGAQGGEEIQNF. DNA of the CDR3: TGTGCCAGCGGTGCCCAGGGAGGGGAAGAGATCCAGAACTTC.

Comment on this clonotype: The junction differs from germline at one of its ends, possibly a read error. The chain is built from TRBV6-5 and TRBJ1-6; D is uncertain. The germline gives CDR1 MNHEY, CDR2 SVGAGI. This CDR3 is built from 15 residues. Written as DNA, the CDR3 is TGTACCAGCTATTCCCTTGTGGGCGGGAATTCACCCCTCCACTTT. Amino acid sequence: CTSYSLVGGNSPLHF.

This clonotype has more than one count but fewer than ten. The junction and the germline gene differ at one end; a read error may be behind it. The V call is TRBV14, the J call TRBJ2-1, with D hard to call. This CDR3 contains 16 residues. Looked up from germline, CDR1 is SGHDN and CDR2 is FVKESK. The CDR3 bases are TGTGCCAGCAGCCAATATCGGAAGGTGCCCTACGATGAGCAGTTCTTC. Residues: CASSQYRKVPYDEQFF.

With regard to this clonotype: A junction end diverges from the germline sequence, so it may reflect a read error. The chain recombines TRBV12-3 or TRBV12-4 with TRBJ1-2, with a tentative D call TRBD1 (6 bases). The CDR3 loop spans 13 amino acids. The CDR3 here is CASISQGFYGYIF. The CDR3 DNA is TGTGCCAGCATTTCCCAGGGGTTCTATGGCTACATCTTC.

The J gene is TRBJ1-2, the V gene TRBV4-3, with TRBD1 matching 7 bases. CDR1 is LGHNA and CDR2 is YSLEER in the germline V gene. The J segment lost 9 bases and the V segment lost 2 bases, leaving 15 bases of the junction unmatched. The CDR3 is made up of 16 amino acids. The CDR3 DNA sequence: TGCGCCAGCAGCCAAACCCCCGAGACAGGGAAGTATTGCTACACCTTC. Translation: CASSQTPETGKYCYTF.

About this clonotype itself: The conserved phenylalanine or tryptophan is not found at the CDR3 terminus, so this likely reflects a read error. The chain is built from TRBV10-3 and TRBJ2-5; D remains unclear. This CDR3 comprises 15 residues. V lost 4 bases to trimming and J lost 2 bases, with 14 bases between them. Germline assignment: CDR1 ENHRY and CDR2 SYGVKD. Written as DNA, the CDR3 is TGTGCCATCAGTGGGGGATACGGGTATCAAGAGACCCAGTACTCC. It codes for CAISGGYGYQETQYS.

The chain is built from TRBV2 and TRBJ2-4, with D hard to call. Germline V gives CDR1 SNHLY, CDR2 FYNNEI. This CDR3 is built from 12 residues. Trimming removed 4 bases from V and 8 bases from J, with 9 bases in between. The CDR3 reads CASSASSDIQYF. DNA for the CDR3: TGTGCCAGCAGTGCCAGTTCGGACATTCAGTACTTC.